This T cell receptor (beta chain) emerged from a study of cytomegalovirus exposure and HLA in healthy donors (dated by TCRdb to between 2016 and 2019). Describing the broader study: An earlier analysis of several hundred of the donors reported approximately 270 Gb of sequence data and roughly 110 million unique TCR beta sequences from 150 million to 200 million T cells. An early release covering just under 650 HLA-typed donors comprised 250 to 350 gigabases of sequencing data and roughly 86 million unique TCR sequences. Of the roughly 400 genotyped donors, approximately 80% fell in the genetic ancestry cluster associated with self-reported Caucasian donors. The study was designed to test whether signatures of past pathogen exposure could be identified by cataloging public T cell receptors. The T cell repertoires of roughly 660 subjects were profiled by immunosequencing and related to cytomegalovirus serostatus. Along with the approximately 700-subject first cohort, a separate validation cohort of over a hundred different subjects was used. To predict cytomegalovirus infection status, the study combined high-throughput TCR immunosequencing, statistical association of individual TCRs with disease status, and machine learning. A later analysis re-analyzed previously published TCR beta repertoires from 500 to 700 donors and added high-resolution HLA genotyping to study TCR occurrence patterns. The later analysis used no new phenotypic data to find candidate immune exposures, relying instead on TCR beta sequences and their occurrence across donors. To decide whether each TCR beta V gene segment behaved as functional or pseudogenic, an earlier analysis of 587 of the donors relied on high-throughput TCR beta sequencing. Donor age, sex, ethnicity and CMV serostatus were compiled together with the repertoire data. In a later genetic analysis, genome-wide SNP genotypes for about 60% of the 666 donors were used, and that subset was treated as a discovery cohort. All discovery cohort repertoires had been generated on a single sequencing platform. Class I and class II HLA loci were covered by the typing at four-digit resolution. Typing coverage varied by locus: 629-630 donors for A, B, C, DRB1 and DQB1; under 550 for DQA1; 606 for DPA1; approximately 470 for DPB1. Because of strong linkage in the cohort, four to six DR-DQ haplotypes were treated as single units for association and clustering. Across some 400 genotyped donors of the cohort, an average of about 240,000 unique TCR beta nucleotide sequences per donor were sequenced, and roughly a sixth of those sequences were non-productive.

Concerning this clone: Its antigen target is currently unknown. The sample holds no much larger clone one base away, and base qualities are not on file.

Study-wide conclusions, independent of this receptor: The 87-base-pair reads could not distinguish some IMGT-functional V segments, including TRBV6-2 and TRBV6-3, so those segments were excluded. The presence/absence analyses assumed that sequencing depth was roughly uniform across donors, and that assumption may not be true. The earlier analysis of 450 to 700 of the donors excluded approximately 17 rarely observed V segments, including chromosome 9 orphons, because counts were too low. A further reported finding was that TCR beta sequences accurately predicted the HLA-A and HLA-B alleles for most subjects in the first cohort. An association between a missense DCLRE1C variant and V-gene and J-gene trimming of TCR beta chains was found in a later genetic analysis and replicated in an independent cohort. Most CMV-associated TCR beta chains appeared to be HLA-restricted in a later analysis, and the HLA associations seemed to be driven largely by CMV exposure. In a later analysis, several top co-occurrence clusters were reported to appear linked to parvovirus B19, influenza, CMV and Epstein-Barr virus. A later analysis associated 15,000 or so TCR beta sequences with specific HLA alleles at a false discovery rate of 0.05. Linkage disequilibrium might explain the correlated functional status among segregating V segments, but an unknown experimental factor could not be excluded. The study gave a list of under 200 TCR beta chains associated with cytomegalovirus. This cohort had only TCR beta chains sequenced, and the lack of alpha or paired-chain data limited which features could be detected. A cluster of highly shared sequence variants was judged likely to represent a technical artifact of the sequencing pipeline. Compared with the approximately 710-donor mean, donors in an Asian-associated ancestry cluster had fewer N-insertions in productive TCRs, according to a later genetic analysis. Compared with equally common non-associated chains, HLA-associated TCR beta chains in a later analysis were more clonally expanded and had lower generation probabilities. When HLA alleles, especially DR and DQ, strongly co-occurred, TCR associations were difficult to assign to individual alleles. The authors suggested that the approach could potentially be extended to other disease states and immunological phenotypes. The classifier was reported to diagnose cytomegalovirus status with high specificity and sensitivity in both the original cohort and the validation cohort. In an earlier analysis of fewer than 700 of the donors, most TCR beta V segments appeared in productive rearrangements about 90% or about 30% of the time, broadly matching IMGT annotations. A few of the identified cytomegalovirus-associated TCR beta chains were confirmed in vitro to be specific for cytomegalovirus antigens. For the cohort, immune exposure information was limited to CMV serostatus. While some public TCRs were present in many individuals, most TCR sequences turned up only very rarely across donors. In a later analysis, TCR association rates were found to vary across HLA loci, with the most associated TCRs seen for DRB1 alleles and the fewest for HLA-C alleles. HLA typing was unavailable for some donors at each locus, so association tests used only the typed subset.

Library generation was performed with the immunoSEQ multiplex PCR assay. For the multiplex PCR, a mixture combining 60 forward primers for TCR Vbeta segments and 13 reverse primers for TCR Jbeta segments was used. The CDR3 region of rearranged TCR beta genes was amplified from genomic DNA with a multiplex PCR assay. On the Illumina HiSeq System, the amplified TCR beta libraries were sequenced as 87-base-pair reads. Concerning the study's data processing: In a later analysis, tens of millions of unique TCR beta chains were counted across the 650 to 700 repertoires, and some 10 million of these chains were shared by at least two donors. A nearest-neighbor algorithm error-corrected the raw reads and collapsed the reads into unique sequences, merging closely related sequences to remove PCR and sequencing errors. To assign V, D and J gene segments, CDR3 sequences were aligned to IMGT reference sequences. For a sequence to be retained, a match of at least six nucleotides was required to both a V gene segment and a J gene segment. A rearrangement counted as productive if the CDR3 had no stop codons and remained in frame with V and J, and every other rearrangement counted as non-productive. CDR3 was defined by IMGT convention, running from the second conserved V-encoded cysteine to the conserved J-encoded phenylalanine. Sequences without an unambiguous match to a single V gene segment were excluded from the earlier analysis of a few hundred of the donors. In an earlier analysis of a few hundred of the donors, V segments were called functional above 56.7% productive rearrangements and were called segregating when the between-donor standard deviation exceeded 5%. A statistical classification framework was developed to diagnose cytomegalovirus status using the catalog of TCR beta chain sequences. In a later analysis, V and J genes were assigned by comparing TCR nucleotide sequences against IMGT/GENE-DB human TR gene sequences. A later analysis assigned CDR3 sequences and most-parsimonious VDJ recombination scenarios with the TCRdist pipeline. In a later analysis, each TCR beta chain was defined by its CDR3 amino acid sequence together with its V-gene family, and reads without a unique V-gene family were excluded. In a later analysis, a few hundred highly shared, low-generation-probability nucleotide sequences were removed to address suspected cross-contamination and a sequencing artifact. For each public chain, a later analysis derived a clonal expansion index from normalized ranks of inferred template counts within each repertoire. A later analysis computed generation probabilities with a VDJ recombination model fitted to out-of-frame rearrangements, and checked the results against IGoR. In a later analysis, hypergeometric tests were used to score TCR-TCR, TCR-HLA and TCR-CMV co-occurrence, with a repertoire-size bias correction applied to TCR pairs. False discovery rates were estimated in a later analysis by permuting HLA or CMV assignments 20 times. A later analysis grouped co-occurring TCRs with DBSCAN, adding TCRdist sequence similarity when clustering within HLA-allele-positive subsets. For co-occurrence clustering, repertoires with fewer than 30,000 or more than 120,000 public chains were excluded, along with roughly 5 repertoires with anomalous nucleotide sharing. TCRdb's version of the immuneACCESS table is confined to in-frame rearrangements and falls short of the full clone set. An unresolved V gene accounts for under half of the shortfall where checked; the remainder is of unknown origin. V, J and clone size are those of that table, while D and trimming were read from the DNA. Here the sample has 300,000 or so clones; 84% occur a single time. 1.5% to 2.5% of the sample lies in the top ten.

CDR1 and CDR2, per the germline V gene, are SGDLS and YYNGEE. The junction shows trimming of 4 bases on V and 5 bases on J, plus 24 bases between the germline ends. There are 18 amino acids in the CDR3, from cysteine to phenylalanine inclusive. This entry keeps only the CDR3 DNA: 54 bases, framed from base 1. The cohort comprised several hundred healthy bone marrow donors. At the time of sampling, all cohort members were nominally healthy, though unrecorded immune exposures were likely present. The donor tested CMV seropositive and was one of the 289 seropositive cohort members. Every donor gave a peripheral blood sample, and the peripheral blood mononuclear cells from that sample were used for TCR beta sequencing. The Qiagen DNeasy Blood Extraction Kit was used to extract genomic DNA from the blood cell samples.

The rearranged segments are TRBV9 and TRBJ2-2, and possibly TRBD2, on 6 matching bases. The source of this sequence is a woman aged 40-49 years in good health and CMV-seropositive. The sample was PBMCs. The CDR3 reads CASSISDGGWGSTGELFF. DNA sequence: TGTGCCAGCAGCATTTCGGACGGGGGATGGGGAAGTACCGGGGAGCTGTTTTTT.